This TCR beta chain was captured by sequencing in a study of cytomegalovirus exposure and HLA in healthy donors. The study, taken as a whole, reports: Among TCR beta chains, those listed as cytomegalovirus-associated numbered about 150. The authors assumed roughly uniform sequencing depth across donors for presence/absence analyses.

Researchers ran the PCR with 60 Vbeta and 13 Jbeta primers. Sequencing used immunoSEQ multiplex PCR; TCRdb keeps in-frame clones, though not all of them. This table holds some 96,000 clones, around four fifths found once. As regards this clone: Its matching antigen is unknown.

Sequenced material: PBMCs. This TCR was sampled from a woman aged 60-75 years in good health and CMV-seronegative.

CDR3 amino acids: CASSLEAGIEQYF. In DNA form, the CDR3 reads TGCGCCAGCAGCTTGGAAGCAGGGATCGAGCAGTACTTC. The chain uses TRBV5-1 and TRBJ2-7, with D perhaps TRBD1 (5 bases). Germline CDR1 and CDR2: SGHRS and YFSETQ. This CDR3 has 13 amino acids. The V end was cut by 0 bases, the J end by 6 bases, with 10 bases between. The full variable domain, completed using reference TRBV5-1 and TRBJ2-7, is KAGVTQTPRYLIKTRGQQVTLSCSPISGHRSVSWYQQTPGQGLQFLFEYFSETQRNKGNFPGRFSGRQFSNSRSEMNVSTLELGDSALYLCASSLEAGIEQYFGPGTRLTVT.